These 16 T cell receptor beta chains were sequenced from one sample in a study of human T cells and chemical hapten exposure. Each CDR3 protein gets one entry after TCRdb re-called the 5' RACE reads with MiXCR. The sample has approximately 140,000 distinct CDR3 sequences, 4.1% seen once; the top ten hold approximately 1.3%. Someone pulled total RNA out of unfractionated whole blood. The receptors come from a female donor in good health.

The V and J genes are TRBV12-3 or TRBV12-4 and TRBJ2-2; 9 bases line up with TRBD1. V lost 5 bases to trimming and J lost 4 bases; unmatched junction nucleotides: 5. This CDR3 region has 15 residues. The CDR3 DNA reads as TGTGCCAGCAGTAATACAGGGGGCATCACCGGGGAGCTGTTTTTT. This sequence encodes CASSNTGGITGELFF.

This clonotype was detected ten times or more. J is TRBJ2-5 and V is TRBV5-1; 15 positions agree with TRBD2. Germline trimming cut 4 bases from V and 5 bases from J; bases unmatched to any gene: 6. From germline, CDR1 is SGHRS and CDR2 YFSETQ. CDR3 size: 16 residues. CDR3 protein: CASSPWTSGGAETQYF. In DNA form, the CDR3 reads TGCGCCAGCAGCCCTTGGACTAGCGGGGGGGCTGAGACCCAGTACTTC.

This clonotype was detected a few times. The chain is built from TRBV19 and TRBJ1-2; D gene uncertain. The germline V gene encodes CDR1 LNHDA and CDR2 SQIVND (reference sequence). The length of the CDR3 is 14 residues. V was shortened by 6 bases and J by 5 bases, with 16 bases between the two germline ends. The CDR3 nucleotides are TGTGCCAGTAGCTTCTCCGCAGGCCCTTATGGCTACACCTTC. Protein: CASSFSAGPYGYTF.

This sequence joins TRBV6-1 and TRBJ1-1; D gene ambiguous. The ends were cut back, 6 bases at V and 4 bases at J, with 12 bases in the middle. Germline V gene lookup returns CDR1 MNHNS and CDR2 SASEGT. The CDR3 is 13 residues long. DNA for the CDR3: TGTGCCAGCAGGTGGGAGCGGCTCACTGAAGCTTTCTTT. This codes for CASRWERLTEAFF.

This clonotype has at least ten counts. The gene calls are TRBV20-1 and TRBJ2-3; TRBD2 matches at 12 bases. The J segment lost 3 bases and the V segment lost 6 bases, leaving 13 bases of the junction unmatched. This CDR3 region has 17 residues. CDR1 and CDR2 (germline): DFQATT, SNEGSKA (reference sequence). The CDR3 DNA reads as TGCAGTGCCCCTCCACAGACTAGCGGGGGAATAACAGATACGCAGTATTTT. Translation: CSAPPQTSGGITDTQYF.

This clonotype was counted at least ten times. The chain recombines TRBV20-1 with TRBJ2-1, with D tentatively TRBD2 (5 bases). The germline CDR1 and CDR2 sequences are DFQATT and SNEGSKA (reference sequence). CDR3 length equals 14 residues. V was shortened by 6 bases and J by 8 bases, with 20 bases between the two germline ends. In nucleotides, the CDR3 is TGCAGTGCCCTTGCACGAGGACTTGCCCATGAGCAGTTCTTC. It translates to CSALARGLAHEQFF.

This clonotype was seen repeatedly, ten times or more. V and J are TRBV4-3 and TRBJ2-2, with 11 bases identical to TRBD2. J lost 6 bases, V lost 4 bases, and 7 bases had no gene match. The CDR3 sequence is 16 residues long. CDR1 and CDR2 (germline): LGHNA, YSLEER. The CDR3 loop reads CASSPLSGGAPGELFF. CDR3 sequence (DNA): TGCGCCAGCAGCCCCCTTAGCGGGGGGGCCCCCGGGGAGCTGTTTTTT.

The table lists this clonotype with many counts. The gene calls are TRBV9 and TRBJ1-3; D unclear. There are 18 residues in the CDR3. The V gene's germline CDR1 is SGDLS and CDR2 YYNGEE. V was cut by 0 bases and J by 0 bases, with 16 bases left in between. The CDR3 region has the DNA TGTGCCAGCAGCGTAGCTACGGTTACCAGGAGCTCTGGAAACACCATATATTTT. Protein sequence: CASSVATVTRSSGNTIYF.

This clonotype occurred many times. The J gene is TRBJ2-1, the V gene TRBV7-2; 11 nucleotides match TRBD2. Germline loops: CDR1 SGHTA, CDR2 FQGNSA. The CDR3 contains 19 residues. The J segment lost 0 bases and the V segment lost 1 base, leaving 8 bases of the junction unmatched. DNA for the CDR3: TGTGCCAGCAGCTTAGTAGGGACTAGCGGTATGAGCTCCTACAATGAGCAGTTCTTC. The encoded protein is CASSLVGTSGMSSYNEQFF. The full variable domain, with the rest looked up from reference TRBV7-2 and TRBJ2-1, is GAGVSQSPSNKVTEKGKDVELRCDPISGHTALYWYRQSLGQGLEFLIYFQGNSAPDKSGLPSDRFSAERTGGSVSTLTIQRTQQEDSAVYLCASSLVGTSGMSSYNEQFFGPGTRLTVL.

This clonotype was counted at least ten times. V is TRBV14 and J is TRBJ2-1; D is unresolved. The CDR3 runs 13 residues. Germline CDR1 SGHDN, CDR2 FVKESK. V was pared by 4 bases and J by 8 bases, with 12 bases between. In DNA form, the CDR3 reads TGTGCCAGCAGCCCAGGACGGAGCGATGAGCAGTTCTTC. Its translation: CASSPGRSDEQFF.

This clonotype showed up just a few times. The chain combines TRBV15 with TRBJ1-5; TRBD1 might be the D (6 bases). The V and J ends lost 2 bases and 0 bases respectively, with 8 bases between them. The CDR3 spans 15 residues. Germline V gives CDR1 LNHNV, CDR2 YYDKDF (reference sequence). Here the CDR3 reads CATSRPGASNQPQHF. In DNA, the CDR3 is TGTGCCACCAGCAGACCAGGGGCTAGCAATCAGCCCCAGCATTTT. Full variable domain (remainder filled in from reference TRBV15 and TRBJ1-5): DAMVIQNPRYQVTQFGKPVTLSCSQTLNHNVMYWYQQKSSQAPKLLFHYYDKDFNNEADTPDNFQSRRPNTSFCFLDIRSPGLGDTAMYLCATSRPGASNQPQHFGDGTRLSIL.

This clonotype came up a few times. The CDR3 here is CAISEGRSVYGYTF. CDR3 DNA sequence: TGTGCCATCAGTGAGGGACGTTCGGTCTATGGCTACACCTTC. The chain links TRBV10-3 to TRBJ1-2; D is uncertain. Trimming removed 2 bases from V and 4 bases from J, with 11 bases in between. The CDR3 totals 14 residues. Per germline, CDR1 ENHRY and CDR2 SYGVKD.

This clonotype was counted many times. The V and J genes are TRBV18 and TRBJ2-1; 8 positions match TRBD2. With 3 bases clipped from V and 2 bases from J, the junction kept 6 bases outside the gene matches. The length of the CDR3 is 16 residues. CDR1 is KGHSH, CDR2 LQKENI, per germline. This CDR3 is CASSPQGSGTYNEQFF. The DNA of the CDR3 is TGTGCCAGCTCACCCCAGGGTAGCGGGACCTACAATGAGCAGTTCTTC. Full variable domain (outside the CDR3, taken from reference TRBV18 and TRBJ2-1): NAGVMQNPRHLVRRRGQEARLRCSPMKGHSHVYWYRQLPEEGLKFMVYLQKENIIDESGMPKERFSAEFPKEGPSILRIQQVVRGDSAAYFCASSPQGSGTYNEQFFGPGTRLTVL.

This clonotype occurred a few times. The rearrangement uses TRBV27 and TRBJ2-1, with D maybe TRBD2 (6 bases). Trimming pared 7 bases from V and 7 bases from J, leaving 20 bases between. The germline CDR1 and CDR2 sequences are MNHEY and SMNVEV (reference sequence). The CDR3 covers 15 residues. CDR3 bases: TGTGCCAGCATCCGAGGACGAGGGACTCAGAATGAGCAGTTCTTC. Its translation: CASIRGRGTQNEQFF.

This clonotype was recorded many times. The chain couples TRBV18 to TRBJ2-7; 8 positions agree with TRBD2. CDR1 and CDR2 from the germline V gene are KGHSH and LQKENI. J gave up 10 bases and V 5 bases, and 13 bases lay outside the gene matches. This CDR3 has 14 residues. This CDR3 reads CASSDGLASKAQYF. In DNA, the CDR3 is TGTGCCAGCTCAGATGGACTAGCAAGCAAAGCCCAGTACTTC.

In this sample, this clonotype turned up many times. The genes are TRBV7-9 and TRBJ1-1; a weak D match, TRBD1 (6 bases). Germline-derived CDR1 and CDR2 are SEHNR and FQNEAQ (reference sequence). This CDR3 is built from 18 residues. Trimming took off 1 base at V and 2 bases at J, with 20 bases between the two ends. For the CDR3, the DNA is TGTGCCAGCAGCTTAGACGGACAGAGCCTGCAGATAAACACTGAAGCTTTCTTT. Its translation is CASSLDGQSLQINTEAFF.